The next 30 T cell receptor beta chains were all read from a single sample in a study of T cell responses to AZD1222 COVID-19 vaccine (dated by TCRdb to the early 2020s). Receptors were amplified or captured by the immunoSEQ multiplex PCR assay. The source is immuneACCESS, and TCRdb retained only in-frame sequences with V and J called. Part of the clones is not carried over; for the studies checked, unresolved V genes explain less than half of this, and the remainder is unexplained. The sample contains 100,000 or so clones, about 89% of them found a single time. The ten largest clones add up to around 3.5% of the sample. The time point label, as the study defines it: baseline before first vaccination. Source: peripheral blood, taken on day 0 of AZD1222 vaccination. The receptors stem from an adult in good health.

The V call is TRBV9, the J call TRBJ2-3; D might be TRBD2 (6 bases). V dropped 0 bases and J dropped 0 bases, with 8 bases sitting between them. The germline V gene encodes CDR1 SGDLS and CDR2 YYNGEE. This CDR3 has 15 amino acids. The CDR3 sequence: CASSVESGSTDTQYF. CDR3 DNA sequence: TGTGCCAGCAGCGTAGAAAGCGGGAGCACAGATACGCAGTATTTT.

CDR3 DNA: TGTGCCAGCAGCCAAGGTCAGGGCTCTAACTATGGCTACACCTTC. Amino acids: CASSQGQGSNYGYTF. The chain links TRBV3-1 (or the pseudogene TRBV3-2) to TRBJ1-2; possible D gene TRBD1, 5 bases. Germline V lookup: CDR1 LGHDT, CDR2 YNNKEL (reference sequence). Trimming stripped 1 base from V and 0 bases from J, with 9 bases between. The CDR3 length is 15 residues.

This rearrangement joins TRBV20-1 to TRBJ1-2; the D is unclear. CDR1 DFQATT and CDR2 SNEGSKA come from the germline V gene (reference sequence). The CDR3 runs 13 residues. V dropped 3 bases and J dropped 6 bases, with 14 bases sitting between them. The CDR3 loop reads CSASPPLDDGYTF. The CDR3 DNA reads as TGCAGTGCTAGTCCCCCACTGGATGATGGCTACACCTTC.

This chain connects TRBV29-1 to TRBJ2-7; maybe TRBD2 (5 bases). Deletions cut 2 bases from V and 12 bases from J, with 17 bases between. The CDR3 extends over 12 amino acids. Germline lookup yields CDR1 SQVTM and CDR2 ANQGSEA. As DNA, the CDR3 is TGCAGCGTTGAATTGGGCAGCGGAAGGAGGTACTTC. Amino acids: CSVELGSGRRYF.

V is TRBV4-1 and J is TRBJ1-4; D not resolved. Trimming removed 1 base at V and 0 bases at J, with 3 bases between. Germline V gene sequence: CDR1 MGHRA, CDR2 YSYEKL. This CDR3 has 14 amino acids. The CDR3: CASSQGATNEKLFF. The CDR3 DNA is TGCGCCAGCAGCCAAGGGGCAACTAATGAAAAACTGTTTTTT.

The rearrangement joins TRBV7-9 to TRBJ2-1; D unclear. The ends were cut back, 5 bases at V and 0 bases at J, with 11 bases in the middle. Germline V gene data show CDR1 as SEHNR and CDR2 as FQNEAQ (reference sequence). There are 15 residues in the CDR3. The CDR3 loop reads CASSPMGSSYNEQFF. DNA for the CDR3: TGTGCCAGCAGCCCTATGGGTAGCTCCTACAATGAGCAGTTCTTC. Supplemented by reference TRBV7-9 and TRBJ2-1, the full variable domain reads DTGVSQNPRHKITKRGQNVTFRCDPISEHNRLYWYRQTLGQGPEFLTYFQNEAQLEKSRLLSDRFSAERPKGSFSTLEIQRTEQGDSAMYLCASSPMGSSYNEQFFGPGTRLTVL.

The V call is TRBV5-1, the J call TRBJ2-1, with TRBD2 matching 8 bases. Germline values: CDR1 SGHRS, CDR2 YFSETQ. CDR3 length: 14 residues. V trimming: 4 bases; J trimming: 6 bases; junction bases outside the gene matches: 6. CDR3 bases: TGCGCCAGCAGCGTTAGCGGGGATTTCAATGAGCAGTTCTTC. The encoded protein is CASSVSGDFNEQFF.

The rearrangement uses TRBV25-1 and TRBJ1-2; D is perhaps TRBD1 (5 bases). This CDR3 spans 15 amino acids. The germline V and J ends were trimmed by 2 bases and 2 bases, with 12 bases remaining between them. CDR1 and CDR2 (germline): MGHDK, SYGVNS. The CDR3 here is CASSEGPGWNYGYTF. As DNA, the CDR3 is TGTGCCAGCAGTGAAGGGCCAGGGTGGAACTATGGCTACACCTTC.

V is TRBV2 and J is TRBJ2-2; 10 bases are shared with TRBD2. The CDR3 covers 13 residues. Trimming took 6 bases from V and 6 from J; bases not matched to a gene: 1. CDR1 is SNHLY and CDR2 is FYNNEI in the germline V gene. The CDR3 nucleotides read TGTGCCAGCAGGAGCGGGGGGGCCGGGGAGCTGTTTTTT. It translates to CASRSGGAGELFF. The full variable domain, its missing parts supplied by reference TRBV2 and TRBJ2-2, is EPEVTQTPSHQVTQMGQEVILRCVPISNHLYFYWYRQILGQKVEFLVSFYNNEISEKSEIFDDQFSVERPDGSNFTLKIRSTKLEDSAMYFCASRSGGAGELFFGEGSRLTVL.

The chain uses TRBV29-1 and TRBJ1-1; 7 nucleotides agree with TRBD1. J gave up 1 base and V 7 bases, and 12 bases lay outside the gene matches. Germline CDR1 reads SQVTM; CDR2 reads ANQGSEA. The CDR3 has 15 amino acids. CDR3 coding DNA: TGCAGCGCCAGCGAGACAGGGACGGGGAACACTGAAGCTTTCTTT. It translates to CSASETGTGNTEAFF. Drawing the rest from reference TRBV29-1 and TRBJ1-1, the complete variable domain is SAVISQKPSRDICQRGTSLTIQCQVDSQVTMMFWYRQQPGQSLTLIATANQGSEATYESGFVIDKFPISRPNLTFSTLTVSNMSPEDSSIYLCSASETGTGNTEAFFGQGTRLTVV.

This sequence joins TRBV7-9 and TRBJ1-5, with a weak D call TRBD1 (6 bases). V was cut by 4 bases and J by 4 bases, with 14 bases left in between. CDR3 length: 15 amino acids. The germline CDR1 and CDR2 sequences are SEHNR and FQNEAQ (reference sequence). In DNA form, the CDR3 reads TGTGCCAGCAGCTCCCCCGGGACACCTAATCAGCCCCAGCATTTT. This sequence encodes CASSSPGTPNQPQHF. The full variable domain, in which reference TRBV7-9 and TRBJ1-5 provide the parts outside the CDR3, is DTGVSQNPRHKITKRGQNVTFRCDPISEHNRLYWYRQTLGQGPEFLTYFQNEAQLEKSRLLSDRFSAERPKGSFSTLEIQRTEQGDSAMYLCASSSPGTPNQPQHFGDGTRLSIL.

V and J are TRBV3-1 (or the pseudogene TRBV3-2) and TRBJ1-1; TRBD1 matches 10 bases. The ends lost 1 base at V and 8 bases at J; junction bases unmatched: 13. The CDR3 covers 17 residues. CDR1 is LGHDT, CDR2 YNNKEL, per germline (reference sequence). The CDR3 nucleotides read TGTGCCAGCAGCCAAGGGGTAATCGGGACAGGGGCCTTAGAAGCTTTCTTT. Its protein is CASSQGVIGTGALEAFF.

The chain recombines TRBV27 with TRBJ1-2, with D maybe TRBD1 (5 bases). Trimming pared 0 bases from V and 7 bases from J, leaving 12 bases between. Germline CDR1 is MNHEY and CDR2 is SMNVEV (reference sequence). The CDR3 totals 14 residues. CDR3 in amino acids: CASSLSGGFVGYTF. CDR3 in DNA: TGTGCCAGCAGTTTATCGGGGGGGTTCGTTGGCTACACCTTC.

The genes are TRBV10-3 and TRBJ2-5; D gene unclear. The CDR3 loop spans 14 amino acids. Germline CDR1 reads ENHRY; CDR2 reads SYGVKD. Deletions cut 8 bases from V and 2 bases from J, with 15 bases between. The CDR3 bases are TGTGCCATCGCACTATCGCTATCACAAGAGACCCAGTACTTC. Protein sequence: CAIALSLSQETQYF.

The V call is TRBV29-1, the J call TRBJ2-7, with TRBD2 matching over 15 bases. This CDR3 contains 15 residues. V gave up 3 bases and J gave up 7 bases; unmatched junction bases: 7. CDR1 is SQVTM, CDR2 ANQGSEA, per germline. The CDR3 DNA reads TGCAGCGTTGAGACCGGGACTAGCGGGGGGATGGAGCAGTACTTC. It translates to CSVETGTSGGMEQYF.

The V call is TRBV15, the J call TRBJ1-1; maybe TRBD1 (6 bases). The V and J ends lost 3 bases and 5 bases respectively, with 16 bases between them. Germline V gene sequence: CDR1 LNHNV, CDR2 YYDKDF (reference sequence). The length of the CDR3 is 15 residues. The CDR3 DNA is TGTGCCACCAGCAGTCTACAGGGAGGAAAGACTGAAGCTTTCTTT. It yields the protein CATSSLQGGKTEAFF.

The chain combines TRBV3-1 (or the pseudogene TRBV3-2) with TRBJ2-3; 10 bases map to TRBD2. CDR1 and CDR2 (germline): LGHDT, YNNKEL (reference sequence). The CDR3 has 16 residues. After removal of 1 base from V and 6 bases from J, the junction contained 7 bases not matched to a gene. The CDR3 region is CASSQASGGAMDTQYF. DNA for the CDR3: TGTGCCAGCAGCCAAGCCAGCGGGGGGGCAATGGATACGCAGTATTTT.

The rearrangement uses TRBV9 and TRBJ1-3; D uncertain. Germline-derived CDR1 and CDR2 are SGDLS and YYNGEE. Trimming removed 5 bases at V and 4 bases at J, with 16 bases between. CDR3 length: 15 residues. The CDR3 bases are TGTGCCAGCAGTCACGACCTTTCGGGGGGAAACACCATATATTTT. It codes for CASSHDLSGGNTIYF. The complete variable domain, with remaining parts taken from reference TRBV9 and TRBJ1-3, reads DSGVTQTPKHLITATGQRVTLRCSPRSGDLSVYWYQQSLDQGLQFLIQYYNGEERAKGNILERFSAQQFPDLHSELNLSSLELGDSALYFCASSHDLSGGNTIYFGEGSWLTVV.

The chain recombines TRBV4-2 with TRBJ2-5, with unresolved D. Per the germline V gene, CDR1 is LGHNA and CDR2 is YNFKEQ. The CDR3 is 14 amino acids. The V end was cut by 3 bases, the J end by 1 base, with 9 bases between. Here the CDR3 DNA reads TGTGCCAGCAGCCAGCCCACAGTCCAAGAGACCCAGTACTTC. This codes for CASSQPTVQETQYF.

The V and J genes are TRBV10-3 and TRBJ1-5, with D possibly matching TRBD1 (6 bases). CDR3 length: 13 residues. CDR1 and CDR2 from the germline V gene are ENHRY and SYGVKD. Trimming cost V 11 bases and J 6 bases, with 17 bases left between them. The CDR3 nucleotides read TGTGCCGTTGCTACAGGGTTAGGTCAGCCCCAGCATTTT. It codes for CAVATGLGQPQHF.

The CDR3 DNA is TGTGCCAGCAGCTTCCTTGGGTCAGGGACTGAAGCTTTCTTT. It is translated as CASSFLGSGTEAFF. The chain joins TRBV5-6 to TRBJ1-1, with D possibly TRBD1 on 5 matching bases. Germline V gene sequence: CDR1 SGHDT, CDR2 YYEEEE. V was cut by 2 bases and J by 5 bases, with 13 bases left in between. The CDR3 covers 14 residues.

The rearrangement links TRBV6-5 to TRBJ1-2; unclear D gene. The length of the CDR3 is 12 residues. V lost 2 bases and J 8 bases, leaving 9 bases between the germline ends. Germline CDR1 and CDR2: MNHEY and SVGAGI. CDR3 amino acids: CASSYHGVGYTF. CDR3 sequence (DNA): TGTGCCAGCAGTTACCACGGAGTAGGCTACACCTTC.

V gene TRBV19 combines with J gene TRBJ2-1; 7 bases fit TRBD2. V trimming: 1 base; J trimming: 0 bases; junction bases outside the gene matches: 6. This CDR3 is built from 17 residues. CDR1 and CDR2 from the germline V gene are LNHDA and SQIVND (reference sequence). In nucleotides, the CDR3 is TGTGCCAGTAGTATAGGCCTAATAGCGGGCTCCTACAATGAGCAGTTCTTC. This codes for CASSIGLIAGSYNEQFF.

The chain recombines TRBV2 with TRBJ2-3; tentatively, D is TRBD1 (5 bases). The CDR3 is 15 amino acids. Germline-derived CDR1 and CDR2 are SNHLY and FYNNEI. Trimming stripped 7 bases from V and 6 bases from J, with 20 bases between. CDR3 amino acids: CASIGVQRQVDTQYF. The CDR3 coding sequence is TGTGCCAGCATAGGGGTCCAGCGCCAAGTTGATACGCAGTATTTT.

CDR3 protein: CASSLSRGINEKLFF. DNA of the CDR3: TGTGCCAGCAGCTTATCGAGGGGCATTAATGAAAAACTGTTTTTT. The chain has TRBV7-9 and TRBJ1-4; TRBD1 might be the D (5 bases). The CDR3 extends over 15 amino acids. Trimming left V 2 bases short and J 4 bases short, with 11 bases between. In germline, CDR1 is SEHNR, CDR2 FQNEAQ (reference sequence).

The CDR3 DNA sequence: TGTGCCAGCAGTTTCCCAACTCAAGTGGGCAATCAGCCCCAGCATTTT. This encodes CASSFPTQVGNQPQHF. The rearrangement links TRBV6-5 to TRBJ1-5; D is unclear. With 4 bases removed from V and 2 bases from J, the gap between germline ends came to 15 bases. The V gene's germline CDR1 is MNHEY and CDR2 SVGAGI. This CDR3 contains 16 residues.

CDR3 DNA sequence: TGTGCCAGCAGCCCCCGGACAGGCTATGGCTACACCTTC. This codes for CASSPRTGYGYTF. The chain has TRBV6-2 or TRBV6-3 and TRBJ1-2; 7 bases are a match to TRBD1. J lost 4 bases, V lost 6 bases, and 5 bases had no gene match. The CDR3 totals 13 residues. Germline CDR1 MNHEY, CDR2 SVGEGT.

This clone was detected once. The chain recombines TRBV19 with TRBJ1-6; 8 bases match TRBD1. Germline V gene sequence: CDR1 LNHDA, CDR2 SQIVND (reference sequence). V lost 6 bases and J lost 5; bases outside the gene matches: 6. The CDR3 runs 15 residues. The CDR3, as DNA: TGTGCCAGTAGCGACCTGACAGGGGATAATTCACCCCTCCACTTT. Its translation: CASSDLTGDNSPLHF.

The chain carries TRBV2 and TRBJ2-3; D possibly corresponds to TRBD1 (5 bases). Trimming removed 10 bases at V and 0 bases at J, with 17 bases between. The CDR3 runs 15 residues. Per the germline V gene, CDR1 is SNHLY and CDR2 is FYNNEI. The CDR3 nucleotides read TGTGCCATCTCCTCGGACACCATAAGCACAGATACGCAGTATTTT. Residues: CAISSDTISTDTQYF.

This chain uses TRBV6-5 with TRBJ1-3; D ambiguous. The CDR3 sequence is 14 residues long. Trimming cost V 2 bases and J 1 base, with 6 bases left between them. Germline assignment: CDR1 MNHEY and CDR2 SVGAGI. The CDR3 bases are TGTGCCAGCAGTTACATTGGATCTGGAAACACCATATATTTT. Its translation is CASSYIGSGNTIYF.